The entry below gives a single TCR beta chain sequence along with its context. Its matching antigen is unknown. This sample stems from a study of PD-L1 blockade in urothelial cancer. Study-level findings and limits: Blood TCR clonality below the median before treatment was a predictor of better survival.

Synthetic templates analogous to TCR were spiked into all PCRs individually. Assay: immunoSEQ multiplex PCR; the TCRdb copy retains only in-frame clones and omits some. The top ten hold 1.5% to 2% of the sample, which has tens of thousands of clones, about 87% seen once. Germline loops: CDR1 WSHSY, CDR2 SAAADI. V shed 3 bases and J 8 bases; nucleotides not matched to a gene: 11. The CDR3 consists of 16 residues. The clonotype was recovered from a man aged 45-65 years with urothelial cancer. This rearrangement joins TRBV10-2 to TRBJ2-1, with 9 bases aligning to TRBD2. Sequences were derived from PBMCs, sampled around atezolizumab (anti-PD-L1) treatment. The CDR3 protein is CASSEPPGLAFDEQFF. In DNA, the CDR3 is TGCGCCAGCAGTGAACCGCCGGGACTAGCTTTCGATGAGCAGTTCTTC.